Sequencing of this T cell receptor (beta chain) was carried out in a study of T cell clones after liver transplantation. Study at large: Samples came from ITN030ST, which attempted immunosuppression withdrawal within 2 years of liver transplantation. A pre-transplant mixed lymphocyte reaction with TCRbeta sequencing defined graft-donor-reactive clones followed in post-transplant blood.

Sorting of unstimulated PBMCs yielded separate CD3+CD4+ and CD3+CD8+ fractions. The germline V gene has CDR1 LNHDA and CDR2 SQIVND (reference sequence). With 2 bases clipped from V and 0 bases from J, the junction kept 13 bases outside the gene matches. The CDR3 runs 19 residues. TCRdb keeps only in-frame clones here, not all; method: immunoSEQ multiplex PCR. The sample carries around 60,000 clones, 71% recorded once. This clone was seen only once. The genes are TRBV19 and TRBJ2-1, with 7 nucleotides matching TRBD1. Specimen: CD4+ T cells from blood, collected before liver transplant. The receptor was isolated from a human donor who received a liver transplant. The CDR3 region is CASSIRDSRIWGSYNEQFF. CDR3 coding DNA: TGTGCCAGTAGTATACGGGACAGCCGCATTTGGGGCTCCTACAATGAGCAGTTCTTC.